This T cell receptor beta chain was recovered during a study of breast tumors, draining lymph nodes, adjacent tissues. The study, taken as a whole, reports: Tumor repertoires ranked between lymph nodes and nontumor tissue in diversity, with V and J gene preferences. Luminal-like breast cancer showed significantly higher tumor–nontumor repertoire similarity than basal-like. Findings are consistent with lymph node origin and intratumoral expansion of most tumor T cells. The lymph node origin of tumor T cells was framed as consistent with a hypothesis, not demonstrated.

One entry per CDR3 protein results from TCRdb running MiXCR on the multiplex PCR reads. The table includes 47,000 or so distinct CDR3 sequences, around 23% detected once. V was pared by 7 bases and J by 6 bases, with 8 bases of the junction left unmatched. CDR3 length equals 15 residues. CDR1 is SNHLY and CDR2 is FYNNEI in the germline V gene. This clonotype was recorded at least ten times. Its antigen is unknown. The origin of this receptor is a female donor with breast cancer. Some clones in this sample may be carry-over from other donors' samples. This sequence joins TRBV2 and TRBJ2-2; 10 bases agree with TRBD1. Sequencing input: breast tumor tissue. The CDR3 DNA sequence: TGTGCCAGCACTTTGGGACAGGGGCGCCCCGGGGAGCTGTTTTTT. Protein sequence: CASTLGQGRPGELFF.